This T cell receptor beta chain came from a study of blood T cell repertoires in COVID-19. For the study at large: Acute and convalescent COVID-19 samples came from the United States, Italy and Spain. The cDNA or gDNA used as material had been derived from T cells, B-cell-depleted T cells, or PBMCs.

Assay used: immunoSEQ multiplex PCR; TCRdb lists only in-frame clones, some missing. The sample carries about 140,000 clones, 84% recorded once. Germline CDR1 is MDHEN and CDR2 is SYDVKM. The V end lost 5 bases, the J end lost 8 bases, and 18 bases lay between the germline ends. The CDR3 has 15 amino acids. Donors were grouped by their self-reported clinical history. This receptor was taken from a woman in her forties or fifties with acute COVID-19. The chain carries TRBV28 and TRBJ1-4; D is unclear. Sequenced: PBMCs or T cells enriched from blood (not recorded which). The CDR3 DNA follows: TGTGCCAGCAGTCTTCCGGGAGCAGTAGACGAAAAACTGTTTTTT. It yields the protein CASSLPGAVDEKLFF.